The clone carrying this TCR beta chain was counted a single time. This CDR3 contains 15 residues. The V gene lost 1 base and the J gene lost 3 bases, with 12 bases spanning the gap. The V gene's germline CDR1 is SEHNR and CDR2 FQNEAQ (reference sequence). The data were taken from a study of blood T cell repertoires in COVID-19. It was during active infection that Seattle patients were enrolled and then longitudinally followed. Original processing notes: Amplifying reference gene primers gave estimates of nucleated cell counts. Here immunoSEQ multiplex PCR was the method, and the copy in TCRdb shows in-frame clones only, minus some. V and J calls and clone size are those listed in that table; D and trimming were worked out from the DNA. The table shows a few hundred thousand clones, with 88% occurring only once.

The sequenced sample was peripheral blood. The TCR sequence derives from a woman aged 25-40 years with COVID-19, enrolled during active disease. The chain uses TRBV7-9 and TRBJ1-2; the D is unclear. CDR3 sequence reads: CASSLGFRSDYGYTF. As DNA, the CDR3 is TGTGCCAGCAGCTTAGGATTTCGTTCAGACTATGGCTACACCTTC. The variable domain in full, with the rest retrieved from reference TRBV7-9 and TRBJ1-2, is DTGVSQNPRHKITKRGQNVTFRCDPISEHNRLYWYRQTLGQGPEFLTYFQNEAQLEKSRLLSDRFSAERPKGSFSTLEIQRTEQGDSAMYLCASSLGFRSDYGYTFGSGTRLTVV.